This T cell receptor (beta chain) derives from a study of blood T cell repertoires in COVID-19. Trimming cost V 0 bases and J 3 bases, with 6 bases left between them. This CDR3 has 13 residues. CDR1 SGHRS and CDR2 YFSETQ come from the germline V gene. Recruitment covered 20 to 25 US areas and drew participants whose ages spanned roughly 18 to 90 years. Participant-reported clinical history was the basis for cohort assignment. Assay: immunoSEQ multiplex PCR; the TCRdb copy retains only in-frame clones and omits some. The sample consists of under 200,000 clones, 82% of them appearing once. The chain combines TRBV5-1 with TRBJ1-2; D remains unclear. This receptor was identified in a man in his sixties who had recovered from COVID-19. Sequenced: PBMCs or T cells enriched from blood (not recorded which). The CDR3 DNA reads TGCGCCAGCAGCTTGGCAGATTACTATGGCTACACCTTC. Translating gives CASSLADYYGYTF.